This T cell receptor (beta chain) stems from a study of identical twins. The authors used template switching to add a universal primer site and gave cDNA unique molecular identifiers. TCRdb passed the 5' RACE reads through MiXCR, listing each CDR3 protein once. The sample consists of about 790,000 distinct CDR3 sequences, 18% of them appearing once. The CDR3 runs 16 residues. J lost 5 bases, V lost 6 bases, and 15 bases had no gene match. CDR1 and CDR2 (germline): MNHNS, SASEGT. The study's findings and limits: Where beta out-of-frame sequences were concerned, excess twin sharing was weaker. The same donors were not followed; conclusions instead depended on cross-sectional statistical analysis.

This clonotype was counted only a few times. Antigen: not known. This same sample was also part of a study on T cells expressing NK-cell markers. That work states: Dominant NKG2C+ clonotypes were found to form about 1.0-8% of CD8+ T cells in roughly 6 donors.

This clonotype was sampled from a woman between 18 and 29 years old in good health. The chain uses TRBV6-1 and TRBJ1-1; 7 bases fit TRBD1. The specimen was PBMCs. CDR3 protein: CASSQKGQLKGTEAFF. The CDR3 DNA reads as TGTGCCAGCAGCCAAAAGGGACAGCTCAAGGGGACTGAAGCTTTCTTT.